This TCR beta chain was sequenced in a study of cytomegalovirus exposure and HLA in healthy donors. This clone has a single count. With 60 Vbeta and 13 Jbeta primers, the PCR was carried out. Only in-frame clones appear in the TCRdb table, and some are missing; sequencing was by immunoSEQ multiplex PCR. The table has about 250,000 clones, under 80% seen once. Sequences were obtained from PBMCs. The receptor was derived from a female donor in good health and CMV-seronegative.

This CDR3 reads CASRITRTNYEQYF. In nucleotides, the CDR3 is TGTGCCAGCAGGATAACGAGGACTAACTACGAGCAGTACTTC. The rearrangement uses TRBV27 and TRBJ2-7; D might be TRBD2 (6 bases). The V gene lost 6 bases and the J gene lost 3 bases, with 15 bases spanning the gap. In germline, CDR1 is MNHEY, CDR2 SMNVEV (reference sequence). This CDR3 spans 14 amino acids.